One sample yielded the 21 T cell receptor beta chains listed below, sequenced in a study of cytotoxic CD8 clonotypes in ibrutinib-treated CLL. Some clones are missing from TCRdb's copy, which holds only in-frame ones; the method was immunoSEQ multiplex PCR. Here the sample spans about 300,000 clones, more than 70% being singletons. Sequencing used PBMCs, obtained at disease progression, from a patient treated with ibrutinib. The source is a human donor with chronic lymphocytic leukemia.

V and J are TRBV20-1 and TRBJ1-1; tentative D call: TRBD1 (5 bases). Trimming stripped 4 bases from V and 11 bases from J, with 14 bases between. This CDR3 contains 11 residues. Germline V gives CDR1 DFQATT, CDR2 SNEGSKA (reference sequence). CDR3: CSAKTGVEAFF. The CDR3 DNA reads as TGCAGTGCTAAAACGGGGGTCGAGGCTTTCTTT.

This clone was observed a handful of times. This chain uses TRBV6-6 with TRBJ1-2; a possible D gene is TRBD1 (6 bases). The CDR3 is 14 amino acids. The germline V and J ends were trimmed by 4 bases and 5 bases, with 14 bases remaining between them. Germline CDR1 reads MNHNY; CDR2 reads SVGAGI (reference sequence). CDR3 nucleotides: TGTGCCAGCAGTTCCCCGGGACACCGGTATGGCTACACCTTC. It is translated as CASSSPGHRYGYTF.

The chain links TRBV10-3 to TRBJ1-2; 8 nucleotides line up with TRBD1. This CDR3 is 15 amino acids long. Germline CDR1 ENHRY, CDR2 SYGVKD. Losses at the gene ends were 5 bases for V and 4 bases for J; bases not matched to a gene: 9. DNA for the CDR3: TGTGCCATCAGTCCAGGGGGCAGAACCCTCTATGGCTACACCTTC. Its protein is CAISPGGRTLYGYTF.

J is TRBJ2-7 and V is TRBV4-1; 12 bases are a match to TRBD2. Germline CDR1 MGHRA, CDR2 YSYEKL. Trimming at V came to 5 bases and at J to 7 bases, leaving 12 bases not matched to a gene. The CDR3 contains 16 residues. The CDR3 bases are TGCGCCAGCAGCATGACGCGACTAGCGGGAGTACGGGAGCAGTACTTC. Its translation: CASSMTRLAGVREQYF.

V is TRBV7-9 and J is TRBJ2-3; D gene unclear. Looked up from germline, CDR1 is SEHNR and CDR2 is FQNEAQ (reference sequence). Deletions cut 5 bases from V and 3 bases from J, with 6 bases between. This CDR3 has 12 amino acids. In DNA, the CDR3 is TGTGCCAGCAGCGTGTGGACAGATACGCAGTATTTT. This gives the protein CASSVWTDTQYF. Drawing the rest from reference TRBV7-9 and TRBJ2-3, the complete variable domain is DTGVSQNPRHKITKRGQNVTFRCDPISEHNRLYWYRQTLGQGPEFLTYFQNEAQLEKSRLLSDRFSAERPKGSFSTLEIQRTEQGDSAMYLCASSVWTDTQYFGPGTRLTVL.

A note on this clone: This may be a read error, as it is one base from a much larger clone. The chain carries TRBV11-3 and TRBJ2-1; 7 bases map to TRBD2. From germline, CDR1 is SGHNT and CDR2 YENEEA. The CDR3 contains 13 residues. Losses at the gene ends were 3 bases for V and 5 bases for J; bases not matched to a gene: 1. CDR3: CASSFGGNNEQFF. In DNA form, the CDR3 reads TGTGCCAGCAGCTTCGGGGGGAACAATGAGCAGTTCTTC.

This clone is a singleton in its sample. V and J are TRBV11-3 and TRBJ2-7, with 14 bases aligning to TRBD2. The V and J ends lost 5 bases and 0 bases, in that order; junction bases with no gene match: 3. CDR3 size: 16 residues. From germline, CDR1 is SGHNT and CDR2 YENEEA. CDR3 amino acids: CASSGLAGGPSYEQYF. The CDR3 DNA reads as TGTGCCAGCAGCGGACTAGCGGGGGGCCCCTCCTACGAGCAGTACTTC.

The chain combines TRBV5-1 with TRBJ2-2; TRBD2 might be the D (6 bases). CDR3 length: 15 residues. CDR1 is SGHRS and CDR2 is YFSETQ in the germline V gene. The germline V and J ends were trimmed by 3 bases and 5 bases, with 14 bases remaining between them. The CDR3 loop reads CASSSRGLKTGELFF. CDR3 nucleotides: TGCGCCAGCAGCTCCCGGGGACTCAAAACCGGGGAGCTGTTTTTT.

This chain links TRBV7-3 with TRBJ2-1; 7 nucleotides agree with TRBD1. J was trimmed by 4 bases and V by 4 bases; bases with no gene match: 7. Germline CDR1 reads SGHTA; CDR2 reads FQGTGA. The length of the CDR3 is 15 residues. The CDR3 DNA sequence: TGTGCCAGCAGCTCAACCGGGACAGCATACAATGAGCAGTTCTTC. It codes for CASSSTGTAYNEQFF.

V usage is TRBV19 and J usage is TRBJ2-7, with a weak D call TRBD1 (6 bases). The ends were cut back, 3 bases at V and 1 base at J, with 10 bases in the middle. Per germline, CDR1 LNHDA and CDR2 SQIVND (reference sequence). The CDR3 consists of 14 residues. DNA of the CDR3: TGTGCCAGTAGTATGAACAGGGTTTCCTACGAGCAGTACTTC. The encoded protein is CASSMNRVSYEQYF.

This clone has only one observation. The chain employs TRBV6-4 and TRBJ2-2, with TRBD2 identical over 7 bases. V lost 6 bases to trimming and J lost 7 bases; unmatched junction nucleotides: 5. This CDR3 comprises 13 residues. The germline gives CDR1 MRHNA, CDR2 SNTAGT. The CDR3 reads CASSPWEGGELFF. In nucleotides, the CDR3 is TGTGCCAGCAGCCCCTGGGAGGGCGGGGAGCTGTTTTTT.

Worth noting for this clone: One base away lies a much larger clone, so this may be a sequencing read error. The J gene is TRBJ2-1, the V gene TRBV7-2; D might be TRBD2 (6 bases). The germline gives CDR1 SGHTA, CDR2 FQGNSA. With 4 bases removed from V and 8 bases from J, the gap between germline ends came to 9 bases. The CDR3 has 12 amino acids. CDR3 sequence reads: CASSSRRDEQFF. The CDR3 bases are TGTGCCAGCAGCTCAAGGAGGGATGAGCAGTTCTTC.

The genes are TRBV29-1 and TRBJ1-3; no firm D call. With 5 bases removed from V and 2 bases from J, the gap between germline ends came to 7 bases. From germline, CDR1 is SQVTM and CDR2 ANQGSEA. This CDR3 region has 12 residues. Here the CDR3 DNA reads TGCAGCGTTACCGGGACTGGAAACACCATATATTTT. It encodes CSVTGTGNTIYF.

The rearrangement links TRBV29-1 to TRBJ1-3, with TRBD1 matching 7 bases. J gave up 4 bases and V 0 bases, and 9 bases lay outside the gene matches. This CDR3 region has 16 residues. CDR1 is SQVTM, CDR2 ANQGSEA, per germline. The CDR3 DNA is TGCAGCGTTGAAGATCACAACAGGGGTTCGGGAAACACCATATATTTT. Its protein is CSVEDHNRGSGNTIYF.

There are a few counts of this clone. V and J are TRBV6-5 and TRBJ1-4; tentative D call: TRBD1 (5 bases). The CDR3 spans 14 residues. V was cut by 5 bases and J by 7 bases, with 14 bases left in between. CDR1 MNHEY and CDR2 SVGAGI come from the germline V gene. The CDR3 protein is CASSQRGRGEKLFF. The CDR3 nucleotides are TGTGCCAGCAGTCAAAGGGGACGAGGTGAAAAACTGTTTTTT.

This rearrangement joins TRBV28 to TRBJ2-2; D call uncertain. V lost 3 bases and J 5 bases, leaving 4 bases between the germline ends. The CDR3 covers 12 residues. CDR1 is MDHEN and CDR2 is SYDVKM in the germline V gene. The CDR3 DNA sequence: TGTGCCAGCAGTTTTATTACCGGGGAGCTGTTTTTT. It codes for CASSFITGELFF.

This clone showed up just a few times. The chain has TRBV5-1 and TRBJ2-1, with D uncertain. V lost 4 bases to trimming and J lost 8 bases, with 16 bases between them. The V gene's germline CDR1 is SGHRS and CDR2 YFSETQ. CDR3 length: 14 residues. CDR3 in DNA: TGCGCCAGCAGCCCGAGCCTACTCGGCGATGAGCAGTTCTTC. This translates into CASSPSLLGDEQFF.

CDR3 coding DNA: TGCGCCAGCAGCTTCGGGACTAGCGGGGGCTGGTGGTATTTT. Protein sequence: CASSFGTSGGWWYF. The chain has TRBV5-1 and TRBJ2-3; 14 bases align to TRBD2. This CDR3 contains 14 residues. Germline CDR1 SGHRS, CDR2 YFSETQ. The J segment lost 14 bases and the V segment lost 2 bases, leaving 7 bases of the junction unmatched.

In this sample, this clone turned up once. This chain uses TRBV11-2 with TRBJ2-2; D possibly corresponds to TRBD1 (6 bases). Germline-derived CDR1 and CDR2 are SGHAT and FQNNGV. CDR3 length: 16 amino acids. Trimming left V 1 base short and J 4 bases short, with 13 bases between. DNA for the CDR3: TGTGCCAGCAGCTTAGGGTATAGGGGGAGCACCGGGGAGCTGTTTTTT. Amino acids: CASSLGYRGSTGELFF. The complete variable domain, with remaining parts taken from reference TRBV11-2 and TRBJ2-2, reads EAGVAQSPRYKIIEKRQSVAFWCNPISGHATLYWYQQILGQGPKLLIQFQNNGVVDDSQLPKDRFSAERLKGVDSTLKIQPAKLEDSAVYLCASSLGYRGSTGELFFGEGSRLTVL.

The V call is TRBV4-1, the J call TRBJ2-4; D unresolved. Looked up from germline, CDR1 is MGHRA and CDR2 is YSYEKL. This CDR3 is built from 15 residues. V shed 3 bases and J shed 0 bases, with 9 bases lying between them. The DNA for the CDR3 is TGCGCCAGCAGCCACGGGCGGCTAGCCAAAAACATTCAGTACTTC. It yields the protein CASSHGRLAKNIQYF.

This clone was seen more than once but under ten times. The DNA for the CDR3 is TGTGCCAGCAGCTTGTCCCTCAATGAGCAGTTCTTC. Amino acids: CASSLSLNEQFF. The V and J genes are TRBV5-4 and TRBJ2-1; D not certain. The CDR3 is 12 residues long. V dropped 1 base and J dropped 6 bases, with 5 bases sitting between them. Germline V gene sequence: CDR1 SGHNT, CDR2 YYREEE (reference sequence).